The TCR beta chain described here comes from a study of cytomegalovirus exposure and HLA in healthy donors. The PCR contained 60 Vbeta and 13 Jbeta primers. Profiled with immunoSEQ multiplex PCR; TCRdb holds only in-frame clones, not every one. The sample includes over 100,000 clones, about two thirds of them seen just once. CDR3 size: 18 residues. Germline CDR1 and CDR2: LNHDA and SQIVND (reference sequence). Trimming stripped 5 bases from V and 0 bases from J, with 20 bases between. The TCR sequence derives from a woman aged 40 to 50 in good health and CMV-seronegative. V and J are TRBV19 and TRBJ1-3, with D possibly TRBD1 on 6 matching bases. The sample consisted of PBMCs. The CDR3 loop is CASSERSHRASSGNTIYF. CDR3 coding DNA: TGTGCCAGTAGTGAGAGGTCGCACAGGGCGAGCTCTGGAAACACCATATATTTT.